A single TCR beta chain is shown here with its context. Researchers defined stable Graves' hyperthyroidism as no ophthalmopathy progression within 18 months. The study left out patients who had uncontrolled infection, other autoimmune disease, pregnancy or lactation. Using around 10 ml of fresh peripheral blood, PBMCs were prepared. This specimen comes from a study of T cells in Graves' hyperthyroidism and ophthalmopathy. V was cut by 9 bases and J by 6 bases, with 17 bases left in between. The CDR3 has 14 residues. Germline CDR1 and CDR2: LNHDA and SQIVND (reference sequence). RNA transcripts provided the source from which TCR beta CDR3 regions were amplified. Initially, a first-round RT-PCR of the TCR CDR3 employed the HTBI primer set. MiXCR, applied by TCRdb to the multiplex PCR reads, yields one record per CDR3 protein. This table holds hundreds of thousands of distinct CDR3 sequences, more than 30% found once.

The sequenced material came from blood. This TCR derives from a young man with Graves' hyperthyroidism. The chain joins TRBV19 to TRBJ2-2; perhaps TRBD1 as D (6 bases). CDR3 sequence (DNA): TGTGCCAGCAGCCCTGGGTGGGGGCCCGGGGAGCTGTTTTTT. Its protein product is CASSPGWGPGELFF.